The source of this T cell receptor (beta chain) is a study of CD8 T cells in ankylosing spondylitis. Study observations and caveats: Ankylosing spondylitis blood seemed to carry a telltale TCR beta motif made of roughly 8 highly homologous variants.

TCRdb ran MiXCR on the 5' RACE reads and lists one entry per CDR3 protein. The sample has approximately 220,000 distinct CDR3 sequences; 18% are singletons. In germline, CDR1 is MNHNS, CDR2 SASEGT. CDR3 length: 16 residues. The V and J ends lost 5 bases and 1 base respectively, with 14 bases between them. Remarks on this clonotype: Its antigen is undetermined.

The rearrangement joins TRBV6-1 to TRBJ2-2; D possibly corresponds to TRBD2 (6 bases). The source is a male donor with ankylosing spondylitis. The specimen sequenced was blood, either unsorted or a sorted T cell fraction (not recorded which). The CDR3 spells CASSPTSLRNTGELFF. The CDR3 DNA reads TGTGCCAGCAGTCCGACTAGTTTACGGAACACCGGGGAGCTGTTTTTT.